The 30 T cell receptor beta chains listed next were all sequenced from one sample in a study of T cell repertoires and Cas9 in healthy adults. TCRdb keeps only in-frame clones here, not all; method: immunoSEQ multiplex PCR. The data contain tens of thousands of clones, 91% of them seen just once; the ten biggest clones take up approximately 1.5%. The sample was CD4+ effector T cells (CD127+, CD25-, CD137-, CD154-) from PBMCs; culture status not recorded. Receptor source: a human donor in good health.

V usage is TRBV27 and J usage is TRBJ2-7, with 10 bases that match TRBD1. V lost 2 bases and J lost 2; bases outside the gene matches: 12. The length of the CDR3 is 18 residues. CDR1 and CDR2 (germline): MNHEY, SMNVEV (reference sequence). The CDR3 is CASSLMGVGQGGAYEQYF. CDR3 sequence (DNA): TGTGCCAGCAGTTTAATGGGCGTCGGACAGGGGGGAGCCTACGAGCAGTACTTC.

The genes are TRBV5-1 and TRBJ2-3, with TRBD2 matching 12 bases. The germline gives CDR1 SGHRS, CDR2 YFSETQ. The CDR3 is made up of 17 amino acids. The V gene end was trimmed by 5 bases and the J gene end by 0 bases; junction bases not matched to a gene: 7. CDR3 residues: CASSPGLAGSSTDTQYF. As DNA, the CDR3 is TGCGCCAGCAGTCCGGGACTAGCGGGTTCTAGCACAGATACGCAGTATTTT. Combining the CDR3 with reference TRBV5-1 and TRBJ2-3 gives the whole variable domain KAGVTQTPRYLIKTRGQQVTLSCSPISGHRSVSWYQQTPGQGLQFLFEYFSETQRNKGNFPGRFSGRQFSNSRSEMNVSTLELGDSALYLCASSPGLAGSSTDTQYFGPGTRLTVL.

The V gene is TRBV7-6, the J gene TRBJ1-1; 9 bases agree with TRBD1. Trimming removed 6 bases from V and 1 base from J; junction bases left unmatched: 6. The CDR3 is made up of 15 amino acids. Germline loops: CDR1 SGHVS, CDR2 FNYEAQ. CDR3 DNA: TGTGCCAGCAGACACCCGGGACAGGGGAACACTGAAGCTTTCTTT. Translated: CASRHPGQGNTEAFF.

The chain has TRBV5-1 and TRBJ2-1, with D perhaps TRBD1 (6 bases). The germline V gene encodes CDR1 SGHRS and CDR2 YFSETQ. The V end lost 2 bases, the J end lost 2 bases, and 11 bases lay between the germline ends. The CDR3 extends over 15 amino acids. The CDR3 DNA reads TGCGCCAGCAGCTTACAGGGTAGCACCTACAATGAGCAGTTCTTC. This encodes CASSLQGSTYNEQFF.

The genes are TRBV27 and TRBJ2-7; tentatively, D is TRBD1 (6 bases). This CDR3 has 14 residues. V lost 5 bases and J lost 0, with 11 bases in between. Germline CDR1 is MNHEY and CDR2 is SMNVEV (reference sequence). CDR3 residues: CASSPRTDSYEQYF. Here the CDR3 DNA reads TGTGCCAGCAGTCCCCGGACAGACTCCTACGAGCAGTACTTC.

The genes are TRBV7-9 and TRBJ2-4; 8 bases map to TRBD2. Germline CDR1 and CDR2: SEHNR and FQNEAQ (reference sequence). The V and J ends lost 6 bases and 0 bases, in that order; junction bases with no gene match: 13. The CDR3 length is 18 residues. This CDR3 is CASSFRTGRVEAKNIQYF. The DNA of the CDR3 is TGTGCCAGCAGTTTCAGAACCGGGAGGGTTGAAGCCAAAAACATTCAGTACTTC. Looking up the rest from reference TRBV7-9 and TRBJ2-4 gives the full variable domain: DTGVSQNPRHKITKRGQNVTFRCDPISEHNRLYWYRQTLGQGPEFLTYFQNEAQLEKSRLLSDRFSAERPKGSFSTLEIQRTEQGDSAMYLCASSFRTGRVEAKNIQYFGAGTRLSVL.

The genes are TRBV28 and TRBJ2-1, with 11 bases that match TRBD1. The germline V gene has CDR1 MDHEN and CDR2 SYDVKM. This CDR3 is built from 17 residues. Losses at the gene ends were 1 base for V and 10 bases for J; bases not matched to a gene: 12. The CDR3 region is CASSLSPWTGGRGEQFF. CDR3 in DNA: TGTGCCAGCAGTTTATCTCCCTGGACAGGGGGCCGGGGAGAGCAGTTCTTC.

This clone has just a few counts. This chain links TRBV18 with TRBJ1-3; the D is unclear. Trimming took off 4 bases at V and 3 bases at J, with 7 bases between the two ends. This CDR3 spans 13 amino acids. CDR1 and CDR2 from the germline V gene are KGHSH and LQKENI. The chain's CDR3 is CASSRGNGNTIYF. The CDR3, as DNA: TGTGCCAGCTCACGGGGAAATGGAAACACCATATATTTT. The full variable domain, rest sourced from reference TRBV18 and TRBJ1-3, is NAGVMQNPRHLVRRRGQEARLRCSPMKGHSHVYWYRQLPEEGLKFMVYLQKENIIDESGMPKERFSAEFPKEGPSILRIQQVVRGDSAAYFCASSRGNGNTIYFGEGSWLTVV.

This chain links TRBV9 with TRBJ2-5, with a weak D call TRBD2 (6 bases). Deletions cut 3 bases from V and 7 bases from J, with 22 bases between. This CDR3 region has 16 residues. CDR1 is SGDLS, CDR2 YYNGEE, per germline. The CDR3 region has the DNA TGTGCCAGCAGCGAGGCCCGGAATAGCGGAATAGGGACCCAGTACTTC. Protein sequence: CASSEARNSGIGTQYF.

The gene calls are TRBV6-4 and TRBJ2-2; TRBD1 matches 9 bases. Germline V gene sequence: CDR1 MRHNA, CDR2 SNTAGT. The CDR3 has 16 amino acids. The junction had 9 bases not matched to a gene; V was cut back by 6 bases and J by 4 bases. The CDR3 here is CASRASGTGTTGELFF. CDR3 bases: TGTGCCAGCAGAGCCTCCGGGACAGGGACCACCGGGGAGCTGTTTTTT.

The chain couples TRBV6-5 to TRBJ2-1; TRBD2 matches at 11 bases. With V trimmed by 2 bases and J by 10 bases, 10 bases remained unmatched. This CDR3 is built from 16 residues. Germline loops: CDR1 MNHEY, CDR2 SVGAGI. The CDR3 loop is CASSYPRLAGNWEQFF. The CDR3 DNA sequence: TGTGCCAGCAGTTACCCCAGACTAGCGGGGAATTGGGAGCAGTTCTTC.

The rearrangement links TRBV28 to TRBJ1-4; possibly TRBD1 for D (6 bases). V lost 7 bases and J 7 bases, leaving 19 bases between the germline ends. This CDR3 is 15 amino acids long. Germline CDR1 MDHEN, CDR2 SYDVKM. The DNA for the CDR3 is TGTGCCAGCAAAGGTTCCGGGACATTTTTTGAAAAACTGTTTTTT. This sequence encodes CASKGSGTFFEKLFF.

The chain couples TRBV25-1 to TRBJ2-1, with a tentative D call TRBD2 (7 bases). The ends were cut back, 6 bases at V and 7 bases at J, with 22 bases in the middle. The CDR3 totals 16 residues. CDR1 is MGHDK, CDR2 SYGVNS, per germline. The CDR3 loop is CASSKIGGGLGNEQFF. For the CDR3, the DNA is TGTGCCAGCAGCAAAATTGGCGGGGGCCTCGGGAATGAGCAGTTCTTC.

The chain employs TRBV4-1 and TRBJ2-1; no clear D. This CDR3 is built from 13 residues. The ends were cut back, 3 bases at V and 3 bases at J, with 6 bases in the middle. Germline V gene lookup returns CDR1 MGHRA and CDR2 YSYEKL. For the CDR3, the DNA is TGCGCCAGCAGCCAGAGATACTACAATGAGCAGTTCTTC. Encoded protein: CASSQRYYNEQFF.

The rearrangement links TRBV28 to TRBJ1-1; a weak D match, TRBD1 (5 bases). Germline V gene sequence: CDR1 MDHEN, CDR2 SYDVKM. CDR3 length equals 12 residues. Trimming pared 6 bases from V and 8 bases from J, leaving 13 bases between. The CDR3 region is CASSPANREAFF. The CDR3, as DNA: TGTGCCAGCAGCCCCGCCAACAGGGAAGCTTTCTTT.

This clone has just one count. The J gene is TRBJ2-7, the V gene TRBV27; 7 bases agree with TRBD1. V gave up 6 bases and J gave up 6 bases; unmatched junction bases: 2. CDR3 length: 11 residues. Germline V lookup: CDR1 MNHEY, CDR2 SMNVEV (reference sequence). The CDR3 loop reads CASRQGTEQYF. CDR3 nucleotides: TGTGCCAGCAGACAGGGGACCGAGCAGTACTTC.

CDR3 nucleotide sequence: TGTGCCAGTAGTCCCAGGGGCAGGGACCAAGAGACCCAGTACTTC. It specifies CASSPRGRDQETQYF. The rearrangement uses TRBV19 and TRBJ2-5, with D possibly being TRBD1 (6 bases). In germline, CDR1 is LNHDA, CDR2 SQIVND (reference sequence). V lost 5 bases and J lost 0, with 13 bases in between. The CDR3 has 15 amino acids.

V and J are TRBV19 and TRBJ2-3; 16 bases line up with TRBD2. This CDR3 is built from 16 residues. The germline V gene has CDR1 LNHDA and CDR2 SQIVND (reference sequence). The V segment lost 3 bases and the J segment 15 bases; nucleotides outside the gene matches: 12. Here the CDR3 reads CASSIFGTSGGASAYF. The CDR3 bases are TGTGCCAGTAGTATTTTCGGGACTAGCGGGGGGGCGTCTGCCTATTTT.

The V call is TRBV20-1, the J call TRBJ2-1, with D tentatively TRBD1 (5 bases). Germline lookup yields CDR1 DFQATT and CDR2 SNEGSKA (reference sequence). This CDR3 is built from 11 residues. Trimming removed 6 bases from V and 7 bases from J, with 10 bases in between. CDR3: CSATQGNEQFF. The CDR3 DNA follows: TGCAGTGCCACCCAGGGTAATGAGCAGTTCTTC.

The CDR3 bases are TGCGCCAGCAGCTTGGATCCCCTAAAGAACACTGAAGCTTTCTTT. Protein sequence: CASSLDPLKNTEAFF. The chain links TRBV5-1 to TRBJ1-1; D gene unclear. V shed 0 bases and J shed 1 base, with 10 bases lying between them. The germline V gene encodes CDR1 SGHRS and CDR2 YFSETQ. The CDR3 contains 15 residues. Using reference TRBV5-1 and TRBJ1-1 for the parts outside the CDR3, the full variable domain is KAGVTQTPRYLIKTRGQQVTLSCSPISGHRSVSWYQQTPGQGLQFLFEYFSETQRNKGNFPGRFSGRQFSNSRSEMNVSTLELGDSALYLCASSLDPLKNTEAFFGQGTRLTVV.

The chain combines TRBV19 with TRBJ1-5, with D tentatively TRBD1 (5 bases). Germline loops: CDR1 LNHDA, CDR2 SQIVND (reference sequence). V lost 3 bases to trimming and J lost 6 bases, with 9 bases between them. The CDR3 runs 13 residues. The chain's CDR3 is CASSMLGTQPQHF. In DNA, the CDR3 is TGTGCCAGTAGTATGCTGGGGACTCAGCCCCAGCATTTT.

V and J are TRBV2 and TRBJ1-6, with 9 bases matching TRBD1. The junction had 6 bases not matched to a gene; V was cut back by 3 bases and J by 9 bases. Germline loops: CDR1 SNHLY, CDR2 FYNNEI. The length of the CDR3 is 15 residues. The CDR3 nucleotides are TGTGCCAGCAGTGAGACACAGGGGGCAGGTTCACCCCTCCACTTT. Protein sequence: CASSETQGAGSPLHF.

The rearrangement joins TRBV28 to TRBJ2-1; 12 bases fit TRBD2. CDR1 is MDHEN, CDR2 SYDVKM, per germline. CDR3 length equals 17 residues. The V and J ends lost 6 bases and 3 bases, in that order; junction bases with no gene match: 9. The CDR3: CASRPPQLAGGYNEQFF. CDR3 DNA: TGTGCCAGCAGACCACCCCAACTAGCGGGAGGCTACAATGAGCAGTTCTTC.

The rearrangement links TRBV28 to TRBJ1-5, with D possibly being TRBD1 (5 bases). Trimming shortened V by 2 bases and J by 1 base, and 9 bases separated the two germline ends. There are 15 residues in the CDR3. The V gene's germline CDR1 is MDHEN and CDR2 SYDVKM. The CDR3 reads CASSLRGISNQPQHF. DNA of the CDR3: TGTGCCAGCAGTTTACGGGGGATAAGCAATCAGCCCCAGCATTTT.

This clone is a singleton in its sample. The chain has TRBV6-6 and TRBJ1-1, with D perhaps matching TRBD1 (6 bases). The CDR3 consists of 14 residues. The V gene's germline CDR1 is MNHNY and CDR2 SVGAGI (reference sequence). V lost 6 bases to trimming and J lost 0 bases, with 11 bases between them. The CDR3 here is CASRMDSMNTEAFF. In DNA form, the CDR3 reads TGTGCCAGCAGAATGGACAGCATGAACACTGAAGCTTTCTTT.

The chain uses TRBV9 and TRBJ2-6; 9 bases are shared with TRBD1. Germline V gene sequence: CDR1 SGDLS, CDR2 YYNGEE. V gave up 4 bases and J gave up 1 base; unmatched junction bases: 18. This CDR3 has 21 amino acids. CDR3 sequence (DNA): TGTGCCAGCAGCCCCTGGGACAGGGCATTATTACCGTTGTCTGGGGCCAACGTCCTGACTTTC. Encoded protein: CASSPWDRALLPLSGANVLTF.

This chain uses TRBV18 with TRBJ2-1; tentative D call: TRBD2 (5 bases). V was clipped by 3 bases and J by 4 bases, with 10 bases between them. Germline loops: CDR1 KGHSH, CDR2 LQKENI. The CDR3 loop spans 14 amino acids. The CDR3 region has the DNA TGTGCCAGCTCACCCTTGAGGACTTACAATGAGCAGTTCTTC. This gives the protein CASSPLRTYNEQFF.

The chain is built from TRBV6-5 and TRBJ1-2; D unclear. This CDR3 has 12 amino acids. Trimming pared 9 bases from V and 4 bases from J, leaving 12 bases between. In germline, CDR1 is MNHEY, CDR2 SVGAGI. CDR3: CASSSGSYGYTF. The CDR3 DNA is TGTGCCAGTTCATCAGGTTCCTATGGCTACACCTTC.

CDR3 region: CSVRGGSNQPQHF. For the CDR3, the DNA is TGCAGCGTAAGGGGGGGTTCCAATCAGCCCCAGCATTTT. The chain has TRBV29-1 and TRBJ1-5; D is perhaps TRBD1 (6 bases). V was clipped by 6 bases and J by 3 bases, with 12 bases between them. This CDR3 comprises 13 residues. In germline, CDR1 is SQVTM, CDR2 ANQGSEA.

The gene calls are TRBV7-2 and TRBJ1-1; no clear D. The CDR3 sequence is 11 residues long. Trimming stripped 2 bases from V and 7 bases from J, with 5 bases between. Per germline, CDR1 SGHTA and CDR2 FQGNSA. For the CDR3, the DNA is TGTGCCAGCAGCTTATGGGATGAAGCTTTCTTT. This codes for CASSLWDEAFF. Using reference TRBV7-2 and TRBJ1-1 for the parts outside the CDR3, the full variable domain is GAGVSQSPSNKVTEKGKDVELRCDPISGHTALYWYRQSLGQGLEFLIYFQGNSAPDKSGLPSDRFSAERTGGSVSTLTIQRTQQEDSAVYLCASSLWDEAFFGQGTRLTVV.